The TCR beta chain under discussion was sequenced for a study of shared clonotypes between healthy human individuals. Findings and caveats of the study: Against clonotypes common to all four donors, non-shared ones had lower generation probabilities. Sampling used blood alone; tissue repertoires probably differ.

The count of this clone is one. The antigen remains unidentified. This CDR3 has 13 amino acids. V was shortened by 4 bases and J by 6 bases, with 14 bases between the two germline ends. Germline CDR1 is SGHRS and CDR2 is YFSETQ. Data came from immunoSEQ multiplex PCR; TCRdb stores just in-frame clones and leaves some out. The table has 2,500,000 or so clones, more than 80% seen once; the top ten hold roughly 0.15%. The gene calls are TRBV5-1 and TRBJ2-7; D gene unclear. What was sequenced was naive CD4+ T cells sorted from blood. As for subset: CD45RA+ positively selected. The TCR originated in a man in his late teens or twenties in good health. The CDR3 reads CASSLNDLSEQYF. The CDR3 DNA reads TGCGCCAGCAGCCTGAATGATTTGAGCGAGCAGTACTTC. Complete variable domain (other parts from reference TRBV5-1 and TRBJ2-7): KAGVTQTPRYLIKTRGQQVTLSCSPISGHRSVSWYQQTPGQGLQFLFEYFSETQRNKGNFPGRFSGRQFSNSRSEMNVSTLELGDSALYLCASSLNDLSEQYFGPGTRLTVT.